The 20 T cell receptor beta chains listed next were all sequenced from one sample in a study of blood T cell repertoires in COVID-19. Assay used: immunoSEQ multiplex PCR; TCRdb lists only in-frame clones, some missing. The data show 250,000 to 400,000 clones, about 90% seen once. Specimen: PBMCs or T cells enriched from blood (not recorded which). The receptors were sampled from a woman in her 30s who had recovered from COVID-19.

V gene TRBV30 combines with J gene TRBJ1-6; 10 bases match TRBD1. Germline V gene data show CDR1 as GTSNPN and CDR2 as SVGIG (reference sequence). Unmatched junction bases numbered 8, after V lost 2 bases and J lost 10 bases. The CDR3 is made up of 15 amino acids. CDR3 sequence: CAWSFGTGERSPLHF. CDR3 nucleotide sequence: TGTGCCTGGAGTTTCGGGACAGGGGAGCGATCACCCCTCCACTTT. The full variable domain, with the rest looked up from reference TRBV30 and TRBJ1-6, is SQTIHQWPATLVQPVGSPLSLECTVEGTSNPNLYWYRQAAGRGLQLLFYSVGIGQISSEVPQNLSASRPQDRQFILSSKKLLLSDSGFYLCAWSFGTGERSPLHFGNGTRLTVT.

V and J are TRBV7-7 and TRBJ2-1; 13 positions agree with TRBD2. The CDR3 totals 16 residues. J gave up 6 bases and V 2 bases, and 4 bases lay outside the gene matches. CDR1 is SSHAT, CDR2 FNYEAQ, per germline (reference sequence). For the CDR3, the DNA is TGTGCCAGCAGCTTATATGGGACTAGCGGGGCCAATGAGCAGTTCTTC. Protein product: CASSLYGTSGANEQFF.

The chain uses TRBV4-3 and TRBJ1-2; D uncertain. With 4 bases removed from V and 4 bases from J, the gap between germline ends came to 16 bases. Germline CDR1 and CDR2: LGHNA and YSLEER. This CDR3 spans 15 amino acids. This CDR3 is CASSLISDGLYGYTF. CDR3 sequence (DNA): TGCGCCAGCAGCCTCATTTCCGATGGGCTCTATGGCTACACCTTC.

The chain uses TRBV5-5 and TRBJ1-2, with a weak D call TRBD1 (5 bases). V lost 0 bases to trimming and J lost 10 bases, with 13 bases between them. The germline V gene has CDR1 SGHKS and CDR2 YYEKEE (reference sequence). This CDR3 is built from 13 residues. In DNA, the CDR3 is TGTGCCAGCAGCTTGGCCATTCAGGGTGACTACACCTTC. Its translation is CASSLAIQGDYTF.

V usage is TRBV19 and J usage is TRBJ1-4, with unresolved D. The germline V gene has CDR1 LNHDA and CDR2 SQIVND (reference sequence). V lost 4 bases and J 5 bases, leaving 14 bases between the germline ends. The CDR3 contains 15 residues. CDR3 bases: TGTGCCAGTAGTAATGAGGGAATCTCGAATGAAAAACTGTTTTTT. Translated: CASSNEGISNEKLFF.

CDR3 protein: CASRRADTQYF. The CDR3 coding sequence is TGTGCCAGCAGGAGGGCAGATACGCAGTATTTT. This sequence joins TRBV25-1 and TRBJ2-3, with a tentative D call TRBD2 (5 bases). The CDR3 contains 11 residues. Trimming pared 6 bases from V and 4 bases from J, leaving 5 bases between. Germline CDR1 is MGHDK and CDR2 is SYGVNS.

This clone was seen just once. The chain combines TRBV5-5 with TRBJ1-2; D is perhaps TRBD1 (5 bases). The V end lost 4 bases, the J end lost 3 bases, and 16 bases lay between the germline ends. CDR3 length: 15 amino acids. Germline values: CDR1 SGHKS, CDR2 YYEKEE (reference sequence). The CDR3 DNA reads TGTGCCAGCAGCCGCGCCACAGGATACGACTATGGCTACACCTTC. Its protein is CASSRATGYDYGYTF.

This chain uses TRBV5-8 with TRBJ2-3; D gene uncertain. The V gene's germline CDR1 is SGHTS and CDR2 YDEGEE. Trimming took off 1 base at V and 6 bases at J, with 15 bases between the two ends. The CDR3 is 15 amino acids. DNA of the CDR3: TGTGCCAGCAGCTTGTTCCCCCCAGGTGGGGATACGCAGTATTTT. Translation: CASSLFPPGGDTQYF. Drawing the rest from reference TRBV5-8 and TRBJ2-3, the complete variable domain is EAGVTQSPTHLIKTRGQQATLRCSPISGHTSVYWYQQALGLGLQFLLWYDEGEERNRGNFPPRFSGRQFPNYSSELNVNALELEDSALYLCASSLFPPGGDTQYFGPGTRLTVL.

The DNA for the CDR3 is TGTGCCAGCAGTGCAGCGCGGGGGGGCTACGAGCAGTACTTC. Translating it yields CASSAARGGYEQYF. The chain couples TRBV6-1 to TRBJ2-7, with 9 bases aligning to TRBD2. CDR1 is MNHNS and CDR2 is SASEGT in the germline V gene. The J segment lost 3 bases and the V segment lost 4 bases, leaving 4 bases of the junction unmatched. The CDR3 has 14 amino acids.

The rearrangement links TRBV3-1 (or the pseudogene TRBV3-2) to TRBJ1-2; possible D gene TRBD1, 6 bases. CDR1 and CDR2 (germline): LGHDT, YNNKEL (reference sequence). There are 15 residues in the CDR3. V was trimmed by 1 base and J by 5 bases, leaving 14 bases between them. CDR3: CASSQVARGGYGYTF. The CDR3 DNA reads as TGTGCCAGCAGCCAAGTGGCCAGGGGTGGGTATGGCTACACCTTC.

The J gene is TRBJ2-1, the V gene TRBV19, with D unclear. Germline V CDR1 and CDR2: LNHDA, SQIVND (reference sequence). CDR3 length equals 13 residues. The germline V and J ends were trimmed by 0 bases and 10 bases, with 10 bases remaining between them. CDR3 DNA: TGTGCCAGTAGTATAGATGGGTCAGGCGAGCAGTTCTTC. This translates into CASSIDGSGEQFF.

V and J are TRBV29-1 and TRBJ2-1; 8 bases line up with TRBD1. Germline trimming cut 8 bases from V and 5 bases from J; bases unmatched to any gene: 8. CDR1 is SQVTM, CDR2 ANQGSEA, per germline. CDR3 size: 13 residues. CDR3 sequence reads: CSSHRGYDNEQFF. The DNA of the CDR3 is TGCAGCTCCCACAGGGGGTACGACAATGAGCAGTTCTTC.

V gene TRBV3-1 (or the pseudogene TRBV3-2) combines with J gene TRBJ1-5; D gene unclear. Germline assignment: CDR1 LGHDT and CDR2 YNNKEL (reference sequence). V gave up 0 bases and J gave up 7 bases, with 7 bases separating them. This CDR3 contains 13 residues. CDR3 in amino acids: CASSQEYQQPQHF. The CDR3 DNA sequence: TGTGCCAGCAGCCAAGAGTATCAGCAGCCCCAGCATTTT.

As for this clone: The sample contains more than one DNA sequence encoding this CDR3. The V gene is TRBV28, the J gene TRBJ1-2, with D possibly TRBD1 on 6 matching bases. The germline gives CDR1 MDHEN, CDR2 SYDVKM. Trimming removed 5 bases at V and 2 bases at J, with 9 bases between. CDR3 length: 13 residues. The CDR3 sequence: CASSPGQNYGYTF. The DNA for the CDR3 is TGTGCCAGCAGTCCTGGACAGAACTATGGCTACACCTTC.

The chain is built from TRBV7-2 and TRBJ1-2; TRBD1 agrees at 8 bases. Germline loops: CDR1 SGHTA, CDR2 FQGNSA. Trimming cost V 10 bases and J 2 bases; bases outside gene matches: 12. CDR3 length equals 15 residues. The CDR3 DNA follows: TGTGCCATCCGGAAACAGGGGGGAAACAACTATGGCTACACCTTC. Its protein is CAIRKQGGNNYGYTF.

The chain couples TRBV7-9 to TRBJ1-3; D unclear. The V and J ends lost 1 base and 4 bases respectively, with 8 bases between them. Germline V lookup: CDR1 SEHNR, CDR2 FQNEAQ (reference sequence). This CDR3 region has 14 residues. Written as DNA, the CDR3 is TGTGCCAGCAGCTTAGGGGGAGAGGGAAACACCATATATTTT. It codes for CASSLGGEGNTIYF.

The chain couples TRBV7-9 to TRBJ2-3; D possibly corresponds to TRBD2 (7 bases). The CDR3 extends over 14 amino acids. Deletions cut 3 bases from V and 6 bases from J, with 13 bases between. The germline V gene encodes CDR1 SEHNR and CDR2 FQNEAQ (reference sequence). CDR3 sequence (DNA): TGTGCCAGCAGCTTTGGGGGGGGCCTCGATACGCAGTATTTT. Its translation: CASSFGGGLDTQYF.

The chain links TRBV7-9 to TRBJ1-1; no clear D gene. The germline V and J ends were trimmed by 0 bases and 5 bases, with 7 bases remaining between them. Germline CDR1 SEHNR, CDR2 FQNEAQ (reference sequence). The length of the CDR3 is 13 residues. CDR3 sequence: CASSLAEGTEAFF. In DNA form, the CDR3 reads TGTGCCAGCAGCTTAGCGGAGGGAACTGAAGCTTTCTTT.

The chain recombines TRBV10-1 with TRBJ2-7; tentative D call: TRBD1 (6 bases). Germline loops: CDR1 WNHNN, CDR2 SYGVQD (reference sequence). Trimming left V 6 bases short and J 2 bases short, with 8 bases between. The CDR3 sequence is 12 residues long. CDR3 protein: CASSRGPYEQYF. The DNA of the CDR3 is TGCGCCAGCAGCAGGGGACCCTACGAGCAGTACTTC.

This sequence joins TRBV5-4 and TRBJ2-3; TRBD1 matches 7 bases. CDR1 and CDR2 from the germline V gene are SGHNT and YYREEE (reference sequence). This CDR3 contains 15 residues. The V and J ends lost 5 bases and 4 bases, in that order; junction bases with no gene match: 10. The CDR3 loop is CASRANRQGADTQYF. As DNA, the CDR3 is TGTGCCAGCAGGGCGAACCGACAGGGAGCAGATACGCAGTATTTT.